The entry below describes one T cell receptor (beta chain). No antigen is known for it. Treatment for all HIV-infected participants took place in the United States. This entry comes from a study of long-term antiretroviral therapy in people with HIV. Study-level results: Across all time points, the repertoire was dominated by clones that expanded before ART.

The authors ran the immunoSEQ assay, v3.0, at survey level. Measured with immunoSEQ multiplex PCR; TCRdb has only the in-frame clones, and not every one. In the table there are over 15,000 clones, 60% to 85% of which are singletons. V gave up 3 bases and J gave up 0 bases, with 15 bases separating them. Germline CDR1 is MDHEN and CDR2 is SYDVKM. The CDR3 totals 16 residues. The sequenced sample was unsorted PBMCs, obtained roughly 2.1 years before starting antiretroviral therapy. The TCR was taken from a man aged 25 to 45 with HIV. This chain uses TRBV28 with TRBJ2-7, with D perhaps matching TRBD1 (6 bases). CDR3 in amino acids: CASSFLGASSSYEQYF. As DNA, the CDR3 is TGTGCCAGCAGTTTTCTGGGGGCGTCTAGCTCCTACGAGCAGTACTTC.